These T cell receptor beta chains were read from a single sample in a study of CD8 T cells in ankylosing spondylitis. TCRdb reprocessed the 5' RACE reads with MiXCR, giving one entry per CDR3 protein. Of 400,000 to 450,000 distinct CDR3 sequences listed, 17% were seen once; the top ten hold approximately 1%. Sequences were obtained from blood, either unsorted or a sorted T cell fraction (not recorded which). The receptors derive from a male donor with ankylosing spondylitis. Both conserved end residues are part of each CDR3. The D gene is left open where the match is weak. Expanded clones get a size class; other rows say once, few or many, or leave the size out.

.	.	TRBV5-1	TRBJ1-3	CASSRSATTGNTIYF	TGCGCCAGCAGCCGCAGTGCCACCACTGGAAACACCATATATTTT
few	.	TRBV6-5	TRBJ2-1	CASSYTRRGGSYNEQFF	TGTGCCAGCAGTTACACGCGTCGAGGGGGCTCCTACAATGAGCAGTTCTTC
.	.	TRBV7-2	TRBJ1-4	CASSLSGVGLSREKLFF	TGTGCCAGCAGCTTAAGCGGAGTGGGCCTAAGTCGAGAAAAACTGTTTTTT
.	TRBD1	TRBV7-2	TRBJ2-7	CASRKTGTYEQYF	TGTGCCAGCAGAAAGACAGGGACCTACGAGCAGTACTTC
.	.	TRBV29-1	TRBJ1-3	CSTRGAGNTIYF	TGCAGCACCAGGGGTGCTGGAAACACCATATATTTT
.	.	TRBV6-5	TRBJ2-7	CASSYSGGGPYEQYF	TGTGCCAGCAGTTACTCAGGCGGGGGCCCCTACGAGCAGTACTTC
once	TRBD1	TRBV3-1	TRBJ1-4	CASSPAPGGVEKLFF	TGTGCCAGCAGCCCAGCCCCAGGGGGCGTTGAAAAACTGTTTTTT
few	TRBD2	TRBV20-1	TRBJ2-5	CSARVGTSGQETQYF	TGCAGTGCAAGAGTTGGGACTAGCGGCCAAGAGACCCAGTACTTC
.	TRBD2	TRBV4-2	TRBJ2-3	CASSQEWGGGDTQYF	TGTGCCAGCAGCCAAGAGTGGGGGGGGGGAGATACGCAGTATTTT
many	TRBD1	TRBV29-1	TRBJ1-2	CSGGQGGYGYTF	TGCAGCGGGGGACAGGGGGGCTATGGCTACACCTTC
few	.	TRBV7-2	TRBJ1-2	CASSLVRSGGYTF	TGTGCCAGCAGCTTAGTTCGATCGGGAGGCTACACCTTC
few	TRBD1	TRBV6-5	TRBJ2-1	CASSYFGTGGPSYNEQFF	TGTGCCAGCAGTTACTTTGGGACAGGGGGTCCCTCCTACAATGAGCAGTTCTTC
few	.	TRBV20-1	TRBJ2-5	CSGRRASETQYF	TGCAGTGGGCGCAGGGCTAGCGAGACCCAGTACTTC
.	TRBD1	TRBV6-1	TRBJ1-3	CASRPGTGGVNTIYF	TGTGCCAGCAGACCAGGGACAGGGGGGGTAAACACCATATATTTT
many	.	TRBV12-3/TRBV12-4	TRBJ1-1	CASSSGQRNTEAFF	TGTGCCAGCAGTTCGGGACAACGGAACACTGAAGCTTTCTTT
.	TRBD2	TRBV2	TRBJ2-1	CASSPRLAGNYNEQFF	TGTGCCAGCAGTCCAAGACTAGCGGGAAACTACAATGAGCAGTTCTTC
few	.	TRBV3-1	TRBJ2-1	CASSYEGGGDQFF	TGTGCCAGCAGCTACGAAGGGGGCGGGGACCAGTTCTTC
.	.	TRBV18	TRBJ1-5	CASSPGRGHGNQPQHF	TGTGCCAGCTCACCAGGCCGGGGGCATGGCAATCAGCCCCAGCATTTT
many	.	TRBV30	TRBJ2-1	CAWSTHNEQFF	TGTGCCTGGAGTACCCACAATGAGCAGTTCTTC
few	TRBD2	TRBV6-1	TRBJ2-1	CASSRSGEGYEQFF	TGTGCCAGCAGCCGCTCGGGGGAGGGATATGAGCAGTTCTTC
.	.	TRBV29-1	TRBJ2-7	CSVVGAAGSEQYF	TGCAGCGTTGTCGGGGCGGCCGGAAGCGAGCAGTACTTC
few	.	TRBV7-9	TRBJ1-1	CASSLLTNTEAFF	TGTGCCAGCAGCTTATTAACGAACACTGAAGCTTTCTTT
.	TRBD1	TRBV29-1	TRBJ1-2	CSTSGTGNYGYTF	TGCAGCACATCCGGGACAGGGAACTATGGCTACACCTTC
few	TRBD1	TRBV29-1	TRBJ1-1	CSVDHRGLNTEAFF	TGCAGCGTTGATCATAGGGGGCTAAACACTGAAGCTTTCTTT
many	.	TRBV12-3/TRBV12-4	TRBJ2-2	CASSTTRPGELFF	TGTGCCAGCAGTACTACGCGTCCCGGGGAGCTGTTTTTT
.	.	TRBV20-1	TRBJ2-2	CSPQLQSNTGELFF	TGCAGTCCCCAATTACAGTCGAACACCGGGGAGCTGTTTTTT
.	TRBD2	TRBV7-2	TRBJ2-1	CASSPRTRNNEQFF	TGTGCCAGCAGCCCTCGGACTAGAAACAATGAGCAGTTCTTC
.	.	TRBV10-3	TRBJ2-1	CAISGGLEDEQFF	TGTGCCATCAGTGGGGGTTTGGAGGATGAGCAGTTCTTC
few	TRBD1	TRBV6-2/TRBV6-3	TRBJ1-5	CASRPPAAGGGPQHF	TGTGCCAGCAGGCCACCGGCTGCAGGGGGTGGGCCCCAGCATTTT
.	.	TRBV7-2	TRBJ2-2	CARPKSKGVNTGELFF	TGTGCCAGACCCAAGAGTAAGGGGGTTAACACCGGGGAGCTGTTTTTT
.	.	TRBV9	TRBJ2-1	CASSTPPLVYEQFF	TGTGCCAGCAGCACGCCTCCACTAGTTTATGAGCAGTTCTTC
.	.	TRBV20-1	TRBJ2-2	CSARATPGSGTNTGELFF	TGCAGTGCTAGAGCTACCCCGGGTAGCGGAACGAACACCGGGGAGCTGTTTTTT
few	.	TRBV4-3	TRBJ2-7	CASSQEAASSYEQYF	TGCGCCAGCAGCCAAGAAGCGGCCAGCTCCTACGAGCAGTACTTC
.	TRBD2	TRBV28	TRBJ2-7	CASSLTSGGMSSYEQYF	TGTGCCAGCAGTTTAACTAGCGGGGGTATGAGCTCCTACGAGCAGTACTTC
.	TRBD2	TRBV12-3/TRBV12-4	TRBJ2-1	CASRAGTSGSYNEQFF	TGTGCCAGCAGAGCCGGGACTAGCGGGAGCTATAATGAGCAGTTCTTC
.	TRBD1	TRBV5-1	TRBJ2-1	CASMTFGTGNNNEQFF	TGCGCCAGCATGACATTCGGGACAGGGAATAACAATGAGCAGTTCTTC
many	.	TRBV20-1	TRBJ1-1	CSALRKGGSTEAFF	TGCAGTGCTCTTCGCAAGGGCGGAAGCACTGAAGCTTTCTTT
many	.	TRBV7-2	TRBJ1-1	CASSFMTEKNTEAFF	TGTGCCAGCAGCTTTATGACAGAGAAGAACACTGAAGCTTTCTTT